These 9 T cell receptor beta chains were sequenced from one sample in a study of T cells after yellow fever vaccination. TCRdb re-called the 5' RACE reads through MiXCR, storing one row per CDR3 protein. The table records hundreds of thousands of distinct CDR3 sequences, roughly 12% of them present only once. This specimen consisted of PBMCs, obtained on the day of the yellow fever booster vaccination. The origin of the receptors is a man between 25 and 39 years old who received the YFV17D yellow fever vaccine.

The rearrangement uses TRBV5-4 and TRBJ2-2; 7 bases are shared with TRBD2. Germline V gene sequence: CDR1 SGHNT, CDR2 YYREEE (reference sequence). With V trimmed by 1 base and J by 5 bases, 8 bases remained unmatched. The CDR3 sequence is 16 residues long. CDR3 DNA sequence: TGTGCCAGCAGCTTGCCGGGGAGGGTTTCGACCGGGGAGCTGTTTTTT. Amino acid sequence: CASSLPGRVSTGELFF.

The chain recombines TRBV3-1 with TRBJ1-2; D is undetermined. From germline, CDR1 is LGHDT and CDR2 YNNKEL (reference sequence). The germline V and J ends were trimmed by 3 bases and 6 bases, with 14 bases remaining between them. The CDR3 runs 14 residues. Here the CDR3 reads CASSHSGPIHGYTF. The CDR3 nucleotides read TGTGCCAGCAGCCATTCCGGTCCAATCCATGGCTACACCTTC. Full variable domain (missing parts from reference TRBV3-1 and TRBJ1-2): DTAVSQTPKYLVTQMGNDKSIKCEQNLGHDTMYWYKQDSKKFLKIMFSYNNKELIINETVPNRFSPKSPDKAHLNLHINSLELGDSAVYFCASSHSGPIHGYTFGSGTRLTVV.

The genes are TRBV25-1 and TRBJ1-5; perhaps TRBD1 as D (6 bases). The germline V gene encodes CDR1 MGHDK and CDR2 SYGVNS. Trimming took 4 bases from V and 3 from J, leaving 10 bases between them. The CDR3 is made up of 14 amino acids. CDR3 sequence: CASSGGHFNQPQHF. The CDR3 region has the DNA TGTGCCAGCAGTGGGGGACACTTCAATCAGCCCCAGCATTTT.

Only a few counts were recorded for this clonotype. The chain is built from TRBV7-2 and TRBJ2-4, with a weak D call TRBD2 (6 bases). The CDR3 contains 16 residues. V lost 0 bases, J lost 5 bases, and 14 bases lay in between. CDR1 and CDR2 (germline): SGHTA, FQGNSA. The CDR3 region is CASSLAARGNQNIQYF. The CDR3, as DNA: TGTGCCAGCAGCTTAGCAGCTCGCGGGAACCAAAACATTCAGTACTTC.

The chain links TRBV29-1 to TRBJ1-1; D possibly corresponds to TRBD1 (6 bases). V was shortened by 7 bases and J by 11 bases, with 14 bases between the two germline ends. The CDR3 extends over 10 amino acids. Germline CDR1 SQVTM, CDR2 ANQGSEA. CDR3 region: CSAGGPEAFF. CDR3 DNA: TGCAGCGCTGGGGGGCCAGAGGCTTTCTTT.

The chain has TRBV6-1 and TRBJ2-7, with D perhaps matching TRBD2 (5 bases). The V end lost 7 bases, the J end lost 3 bases, and 19 bases lay between the germline ends. Germline V lookup: CDR1 MNHNS, CDR2 SASEGT. This CDR3 contains 15 residues. The CDR3 DNA follows: TGTGCCAGCACCACGGGGATTTTAAGCGGCTACGAGCAGTACTTC. It encodes CASTTGILSGYEQYF.

This clonotype appeared many times. J is TRBJ2-5 and V is TRBV24-1, with D tentatively TRBD2 (5 bases). Germline loops: CDR1 KGHDR, CDR2 SFDVKD. This CDR3 is 13 amino acids long. V dropped 3 bases and J dropped 7 bases, with 11 bases sitting between them. The CDR3 DNA reads TGTGCCACCAGTGATCTGGGGAGCGGGACCCAGTACTTC. It specifies CATSDLGSGTQYF.

The CDR3 coding sequence is TGCGCCAGCAGCCAAGACGGGTCCTTAGAGCAGTTCTTC. Translating it yields CASSQDGSLEQFF. This chain connects TRBV4-3 to TRBJ2-1, with D hard to call. Germline-derived CDR1 and CDR2 are LGHNA and YSLEER. Deletions cut 0 bases from V and 10 bases from J, with 10 bases between. The CDR3 is 13 amino acids.

The chain uses TRBV5-1 and TRBJ2-7; possibly TRBD1 for D (7 bases). Trimming removed 3 bases at V and 3 bases at J, with 13 bases between. The CDR3 sequence is 14 residues long. The germline gives CDR1 SGHRS, CDR2 YFSETQ. The CDR3: CASSSGGGGYEQYF. In DNA form, the CDR3 reads TGCGCCAGCAGCTCCGGAGGGGGCGGCTACGAGCAGTACTTC.